This is a list of T cell receptor beta chains from one sample in a study of CD8 T cells in Susac syndrome. Each CDR3 protein is one row after TCRdb ran MiXCR on the immunoSEQ multiplex PCR reads. The sample has about 280,000 distinct CDR3 sequences, 70% to 90% seen once. The sample taken for sequencing was CD8+ T cells from PBMCs. These receptors came from a human donor with multiple sclerosis. The CDR3 runs from the conserved cysteine through the conserved F or W.

TRBJ2-4,TRBV24-1,CATSDSTSGRDIQYF
TRBJ2-3,TRBV27,CASGATRQYTDTQYF
TRBJ2-5,TRBV7-9,CASSFRKDEWTDPWTQYF
TRBJ2-1,TRBV28,CASSSTTRYDEQFF
TRBJ2-2,TRBV20-1,CSVGTDPLNTGELFF
TRBJ2-7,TRBV11-2,CASSLVLVYEQYF
TRBJ2-4,TRBV30,CAWRLNRGLAKNIQYF
TRBJ2-1,TRBV2,CASSGDTEYNEQFF
TRBJ2-1,TRBV15,CATGAEGYNEQFF
TRBJ2-3,TRBV7-3,CASSRDPGDTQYF
TRBJ2-5,TRBV7-2,CASSSGTSGIYQETQYF
TRBJ2-7,TRBV20-1,CSARGSRGAYEQYF
TRBJ2-3,TRBV27,CASSSLTSGRAMTDTQYF
TRBJ2-1,TRBV28,CATAIFLAGEDEQFF
TRBJ2-7,TRBV2,CASSQVALGAEYYEQYF
TRBJ1-1,TRBV30,CAWSAPDRLPMNTEAFF
TRBJ1-5,TRBV19,CASSMGLSNQPQHF
TRBJ2-1,TRBV3-1,CATGQGFDNEQFF
TRBJ1-3,TRBV7-9,CASNWGEELSGNTIYF
TRBJ2-5,TRBV10-3,CAISDLAGGQETQYF
TRBJ2-1,TRBV9,CASSSRPSSYNEQFF
TRBJ1-1,TRBV29-1,CSVAGGGAEAFF
TRBJ1-5,TRBV28,CASSLTGGGPNQPQHF
TRBJ2-3,TRBV27,CASSILAGSTDTQYF
TRBJ2-2,TRBV10-3,CAISGVLAEPTGELFF
TRBJ1-2,TRBV9,CASSGWGYTF
TRBJ2-7,TRBV5-1,CASSYFARGTSYEQYF
TRBJ1-1,TRBV11-1,CASSLRQDSNTEAFF
TRBJ2-7,TRBV15,CATSGGLAYEQYF
TRBJ2-2,TRBV5-6,CASSLSFNTGELFF
TRBJ2-7,TRBV7-9,CASSPRTLSYEQYF
TRBJ2-7,TRBV7-9,CASRYGNYEQYF
TRBJ2-7,TRBV6-1,CASSESFELAGYYEQYF
TRBJ1-2,TRBV27,CATTPGGTYGYTF
TRBJ1-5,TRBV27,CASSWRTDSNQPQHF
TRBJ2-3,TRBV11-2,CASSFGTRVDTQYF
TRBJ2-1,TRBV19,CATEDRLYNERFF
TRBJ2-1,TRBV10-1,CASSPWTSGIYNEQFF
TRBJ2-5,TRBV28,CASSSPSILRETQYF
TRBJ2-3,TRBV5-4,CASSGGLAGGDTQYF
TRBJ2-5,TRBV2,CASSVQKETQYF
TRBJ2-1,TRBV15,CATSEREAVGNEQFF
TRBJ1-1,TRBV4-1,CASSPGTGTRTEAFF
TRBJ1-5,TRBV27,CASSIQGAGQPQHF
TRBJ2-7,TRBV29-1,CSVSGTAESSYEQYF
TRBJ1-2,TRBV6-5,CASSAGTGQGYTF
TRBJ2-7,TRBV27,CASSLSAPYEQYF
TRBJ2-6,TRBV29-1,CSVETRRLSSGANVLTF
TRBJ2-1,TRBV10-3,CAISGTSGRGNEQFF
TRBJ2-2,TRBV28,CASSLSGQTGELFF
TRBJ2-7,TRBV6-5,CASSPTGATGYEQYF
TRBJ2-7,TRBV20-1,CSARWTRSSYEQYF
TRBJ2-2,TRBV9,CASSVYRASSGPNTGELFF
TRBJ2-1,TRBV14,CASSQDWGRLLNEQFF
TRBJ1-5,TRBV28,CASSGYSNQPQHF
TRBJ2-7,TRBV27,CASSAWGQGEYEQYF
TRBJ2-7,TRBV5-1,CASSLRLAGDGRDF
TRBJ1-1,TRBV12-3/TRBV12-4,CASIATGDTEAFF
TRBJ1-1,TRBV4-2,CASSRGGEAFF